A single sample is the source of the 9 T cell receptor beta chains below, sequenced in a study of blood T cell repertoires in COVID-19. Sequenced by immunoSEQ multiplex PCR; TCRdb stores in-frame clones only, minus some. The table records 100,000 to 150,000 clones, approximately 81% of them present only once. What was sequenced was peripheral blood. The source of these receptors is a woman aged 45-60 years with acute or convalescent COVID-19.

The chain couples TRBV23-1 to TRBJ2-1; TRBD2 agrees at 11 bases. Being an ORF, TRBV23-1 has a function that is uncertain. This CDR3 has 17 residues. After removal of 2 bases from V and 1 base from J, the junction contained 4 bases not matched to a gene. In DNA form, the CDR3 reads TGCGCCAGCAGTCAAACTAGCGGGAGAGGGTCCTACAATGAGCAGTTCTTC. Protein sequence: CASSQTSGRGSYNEQFF.

The genes are TRBV19 and TRBJ2-3; 8 positions agree with TRBD1. Germline CDR1 and CDR2: LNHDA and SQIVND (reference sequence). The V gene end was trimmed by 4 bases and the J gene end by 7 bases; junction bases not matched to a gene: 4. The CDR3 is 13 residues long. CDR3 DNA sequence: TGTGCCAGTAGTACGACAGGGGTAAATACGCAGTATTTT. Translation gives CASSTTGVNTQYF.

The chain combines TRBV11-3 with TRBJ2-7; 7 bases fit TRBD1. Looked up from germline, CDR1 is SGHNT and CDR2 is YENEEA. This CDR3 spans 14 amino acids. The V segment lost 2 bases and the J segment 0 bases; nucleotides outside the gene matches: 1. CDR3 amino acids: CASSLQGDSYEQYF. CDR3 in DNA: TGTGCCAGCAGCTTACAGGGGGACTCCTACGAGCAGTACTTC.

This clone turned up a few times. The chain is built from TRBV28 and TRBJ1-2; 7 nucleotides line up with TRBD1. CDR3 size: 12 residues. J lost 7 bases, V lost 6 bases, and 5 bases had no gene match. Germline assignment: CDR1 MDHEN and CDR2 SYDVKM. The CDR3 DNA is TGTGCCAGCAGCGCCGGGACAGTTGGCTACACCTTC. Translating gives CASSAGTVGYTF.

The chain joins TRBV13 to TRBJ2-6; unclear D gene. CDR3 length: 15 residues. Germline assignment: CDR1 PRHDT and CDR2 FYEKMQ (reference sequence). V was clipped by 0 bases and J by 4 bases, with 7 bases between them. In nucleotides, the CDR3 is TGTGCCAGCAGCTTAGGCCGGTTCGGGGCCAACGTCCTGACTTTC. Translation: CASSLGRFGANVLTF.

This clone was detected a few times. V is TRBV30 and J is TRBJ1-3, with D perhaps matching TRBD1 (5 bases). CDR3 size: 17 residues. Germline V lookup: CDR1 GTSNPN, CDR2 SVGIG (reference sequence). Between the trimmed V and J ends, which lost 5 bases and 4 bases, there was a span of 24 bases. CDR3 coding DNA: TGTGCCTGGGGCCTAGGAGACAGCCTCACTGAAGGAAACACCATATATTTT. It encodes CAWGLGDSLTEGNTIYF.

This clone occurred a few times. This chain connects TRBV28 to TRBJ1-5, with 11 nucleotides matching TRBD1. Germline CDR1 MDHEN, CDR2 SYDVKM. The V segment lost 0 bases and the J segment 5 bases; nucleotides outside the gene matches: 6. This CDR3 contains 17 residues. The CDR3 loop reads CASSLWGQGGSDQPQHF. Here the CDR3 DNA reads TGTGCCAGCAGTTTATGGGGACAGGGGGGTTCAGATCAGCCCCAGCATTTT.

This chain connects TRBV5-8 to TRBJ2-7; TRBD1 matches 7 bases. V shed 3 bases, J shed 5 bases, and the junction held 8 bases outside the gene matches. Germline CDR1 and CDR2: SGHTS and YDEGEE. The CDR3 contains 14 residues. The CDR3 loop is CASSSRQGRHEQYF. The CDR3 bases are TGTGCCAGCAGCTCCCGACAGGGAAGGCACGAGCAGTACTTC.

This sequence joins TRBV19 and TRBJ2-7, with TRBD2 identical over 13 bases. The germline gives CDR1 LNHDA, CDR2 SQIVND (reference sequence). V lost 5 bases to trimming and J lost 4 bases; unmatched junction nucleotides: 8. This CDR3 spans 16 amino acids. CDR3 coding DNA: TGTGCCAGTAGTCCCCGGACTAGCGGGAGTGGTTACGAGCAGTACTTC. Translation: CASSPRTSGSGYEQYF. The whole variable domain, filled in from reference TRBV19 and TRBJ2-7, reads DGGITQSPKYLFRKEGQNVTLSCEQNLNHDAMYWYRQDPGQGLRLIYYSQIVNDFQKGDIAEGYSVSREKKESFPLTVTSAQKNPTAFYLCASSPRTSGSGYEQYFGPGTRLTVT.